This T cell receptor (beta chain) was identified in a study of T cell changes during pregnancy in multiple sclerosis. Trimming pared 0 bases from V and 7 bases from J, leaving 13 bases between. CDR1 and CDR2 (germline): SGDLS, YYNGEE. The CDR3 has 14 residues. Clones were sequenced by immunoSEQ multiplex PCR, and TCRdb holds only the in-frame ones, with some missing. The table has some 79,000 clones, 85% to 95% seen once; the top ten hold about 0.45%. The V gene is TRBV9, the J gene TRBJ1-2; TRBD1 is a possible D gene (6 bases). This clonotype originated in a female donor with multiple sclerosis, enrolled in a pregnancy study. The source material was CD4+ T cells from peripheral blood mononuclear cells, sampled in the second trimester of pregnancy. The CDR3 nucleotides are TGTGCCAGCAGCGTAGTTGGGGGCGTAGGTGGCTACACCTTC. Translating it yields CASSVVGGVGGYTF.